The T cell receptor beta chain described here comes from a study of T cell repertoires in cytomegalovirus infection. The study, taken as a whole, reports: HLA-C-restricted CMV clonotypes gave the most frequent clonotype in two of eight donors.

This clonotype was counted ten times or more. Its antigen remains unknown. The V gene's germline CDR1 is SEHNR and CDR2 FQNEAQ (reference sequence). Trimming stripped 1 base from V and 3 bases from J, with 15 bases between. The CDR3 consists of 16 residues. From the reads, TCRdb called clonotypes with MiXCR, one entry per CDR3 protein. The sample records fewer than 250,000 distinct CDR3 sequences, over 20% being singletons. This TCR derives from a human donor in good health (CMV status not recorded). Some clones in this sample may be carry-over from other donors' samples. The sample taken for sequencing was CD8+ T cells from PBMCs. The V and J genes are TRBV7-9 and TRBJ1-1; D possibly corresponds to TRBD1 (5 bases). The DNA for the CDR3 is TGTGCCAGCAGCTTAGATCTTTCTTGGGGGGACACTGAAGCTTTCTTT. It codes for CASSLDLSWGDTEAFF.